Sequencing of this T cell receptor (beta chain) was carried out in a study of T-cell memory formation after mild COVID-19. This clonotype was found many times. V lost 4 bases to trimming and J lost 3 bases; unmatched junction nucleotides: 5. The CDR3 extends over 15 amino acids. Germline V gene data show CDR1 as SEHNR and CDR2 as FQNEAQ (reference sequence). TCRdb analysed the 5' RACE reads with MiXCR anew, one entry per CDR3 protein. The sample shows roughly 600,000 distinct CDR3 sequences, 15% to 20% of them seen only once. Sequences were obtained from PBMCs or a T cell subset sorted from them (not recorded which). V usage is TRBV7-9 and J usage is TRBJ2-3; 9 bases are a match to TRBD1. The source of this sequence is an adult woman who had mild COVID-19 (a few samples of this study predate the infection). Cell type and time point are not known. Here the CDR3 reads CASSSRDRATDTQYF. Here the CDR3 DNA reads TGTGCCAGCAGCTCCCGGGACAGGGCTACAGATACGCAGTATTTT.